Presented here are 2 T cell receptor beta chains from one specimen sequenced in a study of STAT5B mutations in CD4+ large granular lymphocyte leukemia. TCRdb's copy holds only in-frame clones and misses some; the assay was immunoSEQ multiplex PCR. The table lists about 23,000 clones, 79% of them singletons, with around 0.4% in the top ten. The sequenced material came from CD4+ T cells from blood buffy coats. The receptors were sampled from a human donor in good health.

The chain joins TRBV5-6 to TRBJ1-2, with TRBD1 matching over 7 bases. The CDR3 is made up of 14 amino acids. Germline loops: CDR1 SGHDT, CDR2 YYEEEE. V gave up 4 bases and J gave up 6 bases; unmatched junction bases: 9. CDR3 DNA sequence: TGTGCCAGCAGCCAGGGGACAGTCAGTAATGGCTACACCTTC. Translated: CASSQGTVSNGYTF.

CDR3 sequence (DNA): TGTGCCAGCGGTAGCGGGCACACAGATACGCAGTATTTT. It is translated as CASGSGHTDTQYF. V usage is TRBV7-9 and J usage is TRBJ2-3; 7 bases line up with TRBD2. Germline V gene sequence: CDR1 SEHNR, CDR2 FQNEAQ (reference sequence). The CDR3 length is 13 residues. The trim removed 8 bases at V and 2 bases at J, leaving 4 bases unmatched.